One and the same sample provided the 20 T cell receptor beta chains below, sequenced in a study of cytomegalovirus exposure and HLA in healthy donors. The study ran its PCR with 60 Vbeta and 13 Jbeta primers. Sequenced by immunoSEQ multiplex PCR; TCRdb stores in-frame clones only, minus some. The data hold nearly 200,000 clones, with 80% to 90% observed a single time. Input material: PBMCs. The receptors stem from a man younger than 40 in good health and CMV-seronegative.

On this clone: One junction end does not reproduce the germline sequence, and a read error may be involved. V and J are TRBV4-1 and TRBJ2-4; 8 nucleotides line up with TRBD1. Germline CDR1 is MGHRA and CDR2 is YSYEKL. This CDR3 has 16 amino acids. CDR3 coding DNA: TGCGCCAGCAGCCAAGAGGGGACAGGTACTAAAAACAGTCAGTACTTC. Its translation: CASSQEGTGTKNSQYF.

This clone appeared once. The chain employs TRBV19 and TRBJ2-7, with 10 bases matching TRBD1. This CDR3 contains 15 residues. Losses at the gene ends were 5 bases for V and 7 bases for J; bases not matched to a gene: 11. CDR1 is LNHDA and CDR2 is SQIVND in the germline V gene (reference sequence). The DNA of the CDR3 is TGTGCCAGTAGTGCTGGGACAGGGGTATTCGGAGAGCAGTACTTC. Translating gives CASSAGTGVFGEQYF.

The rearrangement uses TRBV6-1 and TRBJ1-4; 8 bases are shared with TRBD1. Germline CDR1 reads MNHNS; CDR2 reads SASEGT. Losses at the gene ends were 8 bases for V and 7 bases for J; bases not matched to a gene: 6. This CDR3 spans 13 amino acids. This chain's CDR3 is CASETGAAEKLFF. Written as DNA, the CDR3 is TGTGCCAGCGAGACAGGGGCCGCTGAAAAACTGTTTTTT.

V is TRBV5-1 and J is TRBJ2-5; D uncertain. Matching the DNA end better, TRBJ2-7 makes the J call doubtful. Germline lookup yields CDR1 SGHRS and CDR2 YFSETQ. This CDR3 has 12 residues. The CDR3 loop is CASSLLAYEQYF. The CDR3 DNA reads as TGCGCCAGCAGCTTGCTTGCCTACGAGCAGTACTTC.

The CDR3 is CASNYPEQYF. The CDR3 DNA reads TGTGCCAGCAATTATCCCGAGCAGTACTTC. The genes are TRBV2 and TRBJ2-5, with no clear D. The end of the DNA is better explained by TRBJ2-7, so the J call may be wrong. This CDR3 is 10 amino acids long. Germline CDR1 is SNHLY and CDR2 is FYNNEI.

Points on this clone: The same CDR3 arises from other DNA sequences in this sample as well. V is TRBV28 and J is TRBJ2-5; 11 bases are a match to TRBD2. Losses at the gene ends were 6 bases for V and 2 bases for J; bases not matched to a gene: 5. This CDR3 region has 15 residues. Germline loops: CDR1 MDHEN, CDR2 SYDVKM. The chain's CDR3 is CASSKLAGGQETQYF. The DNA for the CDR3 is TGTGCCAGCAGCAAATTAGCGGGAGGGCAAGAGACCCAGTACTTC.

The chain uses TRBV5-1 and TRBJ2-1, with a tentative D call TRBD1 (5 bases). CDR3 length equals 18 residues. In germline, CDR1 is SGHRS, CDR2 YFSETQ. V gave up 0 bases and J gave up 5 bases, with 21 bases separating them. The CDR3, as DNA: TGCGCCAGCAGCTTGGTTGAGGCGGCCAGGGTGGGGCACAATGAGCAGTTCTTC. Translating gives CASSLVEAARVGHNEQFF.

This sequence joins TRBV14 and TRBJ2-7; possible D gene TRBD2, 5 bases. Germline CDR1 reads SGHDN; CDR2 reads FVKESK. This CDR3 comprises 13 residues. Trimming stripped 6 bases from V and 3 bases from J, with 12 bases between. The CDR3 sequence is CASRRLGDYEQYF. As DNA, the CDR3 is TGTGCCAGCAGGCGACTCGGGGACTACGAGCAGTACTTC.

The rearrangement joins TRBV6-1 to TRBJ2-3, with 8 bases lining up with TRBD1. The CDR3 consists of 15 residues. Trimming took 1 base from V and 0 from J; bases not matched to a gene: 0. The germline V gene encodes CDR1 MNHNS and CDR2 SASEGT. This chain's CDR3 is CASSEGTGSTDTQYF. The CDR3 DNA reads TGTGCCAGCAGTGAAGGGACAGGGAGCACAGATACGCAGTATTTT.

This clone turned up a few times. J is TRBJ1-6 and V is TRBV7-8, with 8 bases that match TRBD1. Germline assignment: CDR1 SGHVS and CDR2 FQNEAQ. This CDR3 is 16 amino acids long. J lost 7 bases, V lost 4 bases, and 9 bases had no gene match. The CDR3 here is CASSSDRVSPNSPLHF. The CDR3 bases are TGTGCCAGCAGCTCGGACAGGGTATCGCCCAATTCACCCCTCCACTTT. Together with reference TRBV7-8 and TRBJ1-6, the CDR3 gives the full variable domain: GAGVSQSPRYKVAKRGQDVALRCDPISGHVSLFWYQQALGQGPEFLTYFQNEAQLDKSGLPSDRFFAERPEGSVSTLKIQRTQQEDSAVYLCASSSDRVSPNSPLHFGNGTRLTVT.

The CDR3, as DNA: TGTGCCAGTAGTCCCGCTGCGGGGAGAGGCAACTATGGCTACACCTTC. Translation gives CASSPAAGRGNYGYTF. The rearrangement joins TRBV19 to TRBJ1-2; D remains unclear. The CDR3 is made up of 16 amino acids. Germline V gives CDR1 LNHDA, CDR2 SQIVND (reference sequence). V was clipped by 5 bases and J by 2 bases, with 18 bases between them.

The rearrangement joins TRBV7-2 to TRBJ2-1, with D perhaps matching TRBD2 (7 bases). The ends were cut back, 5 bases at V and 9 bases at J, with 20 bases in the middle. The germline gives CDR1 SGHTA, CDR2 FQGNSA. This CDR3 region has 15 residues. The CDR3 sequence is CASSLGGGVRGEQFF. The CDR3 DNA follows: TGTGCCAGCAGCCTGGGCGGGGGCGTTCGTGGTGAGCAGTTCTTC.

The gene calls are TRBV30 and TRBJ2-3, with 7 nucleotides matching TRBD2. The CDR3 extends over 16 amino acids. J lost 2 bases, V lost 2 bases, and 10 bases had no gene match. Per the germline V gene, CDR1 is GTSNPN and CDR2 is SVGIG (reference sequence). The CDR3 DNA reads as TGTGCCTGGAGTTTATATAGAGCGGGAATCACAGATACGCAGTATTTT. Its protein is CAWSLYRAGITDTQYF.

The rearrangement joins TRBV5-1 to TRBJ2-5; no clear D. The germline CDR1 and CDR2 sequences are SGHRS and YFSETQ. The CDR3 runs to 12 residues. Trimming removed 0 bases from V and 5 bases from J, with 5 bases in between. The CDR3 is CASSLAGETQYF. In nucleotides, the CDR3 is TGCGCCAGCAGCTTGGCCGGGGAGACCCAGTACTTC. The full variable domain, in which reference TRBV5-1 and TRBJ2-5 provide the parts outside the CDR3, is KAGVTQTPRYLIKTRGQQVTLSCSPISGHRSVSWYQQTPGQGLQFLFEYFSETQRNKGNFPGRFSGRQFSNSRSEMNVSTLELGDSALYLCASSLAGETQYFGPGTRLLVL.

The J gene is TRBJ2-3, the V gene TRBV7-9; TRBD2 agrees at 13 bases. The CDR3 loop spans 15 amino acids. J was trimmed by 4 bases and V by 3 bases; bases with no gene match: 1. The germline gives CDR1 SEHNR, CDR2 FQNEAQ (reference sequence). CDR3 nucleotides: TGTGCCAGCAGCTTTGGGACTAGCGGGGCAGATACGCAGTATTTT. It specifies CASSFGTSGADTQYF.

The genes are TRBV11-2 and TRBJ2-5; 8 nucleotides align to TRBD1. The V gene end was trimmed by 5 bases and the J gene end by 4 bases; junction bases not matched to a gene: 9. Germline lookup yields CDR1 SGHAT and CDR2 FQNNGV. This CDR3 has 15 residues. The CDR3 reads CASSKGAGGAETQYF. CDR3 nucleotide sequence: TGTGCCAGCAGCAAAGGGGCAGGGGGCGCAGAGACCCAGTACTTC.

The V and J genes are TRBV27 and TRBJ2-6; TRBD1 matches 7 bases. Trimming took 5 bases from V and 2 from J; bases not matched to a gene: 9. The V gene's germline CDR1 is MNHEY and CDR2 SMNVEV (reference sequence). The CDR3 covers 17 residues. The CDR3 DNA follows: TGTGCCAGCAGTCCCACAGGGGTTCTCGCTGGGGCCAACGTCCTGACTTTC. This sequence encodes CASSPTGVLAGANVLTF. Variable domain in full (rest from reference TRBV27 and TRBJ2-6): EAQVTQNPRYLITVTGKKLTVTCSQNMNHEYMSWYRQDPGLGLRQIYYSMNVEVTDKGDVPEGYKVSRKEKRNFPLILESPSPNQTSLYFCASSPTGVLAGANVLTFGAGSRLTVL.

This chain uses TRBV19 with TRBJ2-2, with TRBD1 matching 7 bases. V gave up 6 bases and J gave up 7 bases; unmatched junction bases: 2. CDR3 length: 12 amino acids. Per the germline V gene, CDR1 is LNHDA and CDR2 is SQIVND (reference sequence). CDR3 sequence (DNA): TGTGCCAGTAGCTGGGACAGCGGGGAGCTGTTTTTT. Protein sequence: CASSWDSGELFF.

This chain uses TRBV5-8 with TRBJ2-5, with D tentatively TRBD1 (6 bases). The CDR3 covers 16 residues. The germline V gene encodes CDR1 SGHTS and CDR2 YDEGEE. Trimming took off 2 bases at V and 4 bases at J, with 18 bases between the two ends. The CDR3 loop is CASSFQHRVRGETQYF. CDR3 sequence (DNA): TGTGCCAGCAGCTTCCAGCACAGGGTTCGGGGAGAGACCCAGTACTTC.

The CDR3 DNA reads as TGTGCCAGCAGCTATACGGAAATTCACGCCGGGGATGAGCAGTTCTTC. Protein product: CASSYTEIHAGDEQFF. The chain recombines TRBV7-6 with TRBJ2-1; a possible D gene is TRBD2 (5 bases). Germline V gene lookup returns CDR1 SGHVS and CDR2 FNYEAQ. This CDR3 has 16 residues. The V gene lost 4 bases and the J gene lost 8 bases, with 21 bases spanning the gap.